The 15 T cell receptor beta chains reported below all come from one sample, sequenced in a study of CD8+CD57+ T cells in acquired aplastic anemia. Using genomic DNA as the template, TCR beta VDJ and CDR3 profiling was carried out. TCRdb called the reads again in MiXCR, with one record for every CDR3 protein. The sample has 190,000 or so distinct CDR3 sequences, approximately 60% seen once; the top ten hold about 29%. Sequencing input: sorted CD4+, CD8+, or CD8+CD57+ T cells (not recorded which) from PBMCs. Source of these receptors: a human donor in good health.

Points on this clonotype: Sequence at one end of the junction differs from germline and may be a read error. The chain combines TRBV6-1 with TRBJ2-7, with 9 nucleotides matching TRBD1. The CDR3 has 14 residues. Germline V lookup: CDR1 MNHNS, CDR2 SASEGT. CDR3 bases: TGTGGCAGCGCCGGACAGGGGAGGCTCTACGAGCAGCACTTC. Its translation: CGSAGQGRLYEQHF.

V gene TRBV7-2 combines with J gene TRBJ2-7; 7 bases map to TRBD2. Trimming cost V 4 bases and J 4 bases; bases outside gene matches: 13. Per germline, CDR1 SGHTA and CDR2 FQGNSA. The CDR3 extends over 16 amino acids. The DNA of the CDR3 is TGTGCCAGCAGCTCCCAGAGCGGGGACGTTTTATACGAGCAGTACTTC. Translation: CASSSQSGDVLYEQYF.

This clonotype came up a few times. The chain employs TRBV20-1 and TRBJ2-7; no firm D call. V was pared by 2 bases and J by 2 bases, with 13 bases between. There are 14 residues in the CDR3. The germline gives CDR1 DFQATT, CDR2 SNEGSKA (reference sequence). The CDR3 reads CSARSWAMTYEQYF. The CDR3 region has the DNA TGCAGTGCTAGAAGTTGGGCGATGACCTACGAGCAGTACTTC.

This chain connects TRBV5-4 to TRBJ2-2; D not certain. The CDR3 spans 16 residues. V dropped 4 bases and J dropped 5 bases, with 18 bases sitting between them. CDR1 and CDR2 (germline): SGHNT, YYREEE (reference sequence). CDR3 sequence (DNA): TGTGCCAGCAGCGTTGGATTCCAGCTAGAAACCGGGGAGCTGTTTTTT. Residues: CASSVGFQLETGELFF.

At least ten counts were recorded for this clonotype. This chain links TRBV7-9 with TRBJ2-2; unclear D gene. The CDR3 consists of 11 residues. The germline V gene encodes CDR1 SEHNR and CDR2 FQNEAQ (reference sequence). V dropped 1 base and J dropped 9 bases, with 3 bases sitting between them. CDR3: CASSLDRELFF. The CDR3 nucleotides read TGTGCCAGCAGCTTAGACAGGGAGCTGTTTTTT.

This clonotype was picked up many times. This chain connects TRBV19 to TRBJ2-2; D unclear. V was shortened by 7 bases and J by 8 bases, with 5 bases between the two germline ends. Germline V gives CDR1 LNHDA, CDR2 SQIVND (reference sequence). The CDR3 covers 10 residues. CDR3 residues: CASNGGELFF. The DNA for the CDR3 is TGTGCCAGTAACGGGGGGGAGCTGTTTTTT.

The chain is built from TRBV7-8 and TRBJ1-6; D is possibly TRBD1 (5 bases). Per germline, CDR1 SGHVS and CDR2 FQNEAQ. The CDR3 length is 13 residues. Trimming left V 1 base short and J 13 bases short, with 11 bases between. CDR3 sequence reads: CASSLVWGDPLHF. Written as DNA, the CDR3 is TGTGCCAGCAGCTTAGTGTGGGGGGACCCCCTCCACTTT.

The rearrangement uses TRBV24-1 and TRBJ2-7; D possibly corresponds to TRBD2 (6 bases). Deletions cut 7 bases from V and 4 bases from J, with 10 bases between. CDR1 and CDR2 (germline): KGHDR, SFDVKD. The CDR3 contains 12 residues. The CDR3 is CATSSGGYEQYF. The CDR3 region has the DNA TGTGCCACCAGCTCCGGGGGATACGAGCAGTACTTC.

CDR3 sequence: CASSGDRGYDEQYF. Here the CDR3 DNA reads TGCGCCAGCAGCGGGGACAGGGGGTACGACGAGCAGTACTTC. The gene calls are TRBV5-1 and TRBJ2-7; 11 bases are shared with TRBD1. Germline loops: CDR1 SGHRS, CDR2 YFSETQ. With V trimmed by 4 bases and J by 5 bases, 5 bases remained unmatched. The CDR3 runs to 14 residues.

V usage is TRBV4-1 and J usage is TRBJ2-1, with 9 bases identical to TRBD2. V was clipped by 1 base and J by 2 bases; unmatched bases: 0. Germline CDR1 and CDR2: MGHRA and YSYEKL. The CDR3 extends over 15 amino acids. CDR3 in DNA: TGCGCCAGCAGCCAAGGACTAGCGGCCTACAATGAGCAGTTCTTC. This encodes CASSQGLAAYNEQFF.

V and J are TRBV2 and TRBJ2-1; tentatively, D is TRBD1 or TRBD2 (5 bases each). The V gene's germline CDR1 is SNHLY and CDR2 FYNNEI. V was shortened by 8 bases and J by 5 bases, with 16 bases between the two germline ends. This CDR3 is built from 14 residues. The CDR3 loop is CASEGHGKDNEQFF. In nucleotides, the CDR3 is TGTGCCAGCGAGGGGCACGGGAAAGACAATGAGCAGTTCTTC.

CDR3 in DNA: TGTGCCAGCAGTAAAGGAGGGAACAATGAGCAGTTCTTC. This encodes CASSKGGNNEQFF. V usage is TRBV7-6 and J usage is TRBJ2-1; TRBD2 is a possible D gene (6 bases). The CDR3 contains 13 residues. V was trimmed by 6 bases and J by 5 bases, leaving 11 bases between them. Germline lookup yields CDR1 SGHVS and CDR2 FNYEAQ.

Of note for this clonotype: A read error may produce the germline difference seen at one junction end. J is TRBJ1-2 and V is TRBV10-2; possible D gene TRBD1, 5 bases. CDR3 length equals 14 residues. CDR1 WSHSY and CDR2 SAAADI come from the germline V gene. CDR3: CASSPKTGAAGYTF. The CDR3 DNA reads TGTGCCAGCAGCCCAAAGACTGGGGCAGCTGGCTACACCTTC.

This clonotype was recorded many times. The chain combines TRBV5-1 with TRBJ1-1; TRBD1 is a possible D gene (6 bases). The germline CDR1 and CDR2 sequences are SGHRS and YFSETQ. The CDR3 spans 14 residues. The V gene lost 4 bases and the J gene lost 3 bases, with 13 bases spanning the gap. DNA of the CDR3: TGCGCCAGCAGCCCGGGGGGGGCTTACACTGAAGCTTTCTTT. Protein sequence: CASSPGGAYTEAFF.

In this sample, this clonotype turned up many times. V gene TRBV20-1 combines with J gene TRBJ2-1; TRBD2 matches 15 bases. Trimming took 4 bases from V and 6 from J; bases not matched to a gene: 13. The CDR3 has 18 amino acids. Germline CDR1 reads DFQATT; CDR2 reads SNEGSKA (reference sequence). CDR3 sequence reads: CSAISDRTSGRVGNEQFF. DNA for the CDR3: TGCAGTGCTATTTCGGACAGGACTAGCGGGAGGGTGGGCAATGAGCAGTTCTTC.